A selection of T cell receptor beta chains follows, all from one sample in a study of blood T cell repertoires in COVID-19. Only in-frame clones appear in the TCRdb table, and some are missing; sequencing was by immunoSEQ multiplex PCR. The sample carries some 250,000 clones, around 82% recorded once. Sample: peripheral blood. The source is a young woman with acute or convalescent COVID-19. Each CDR3 is given with its conserved first and last residue.

CDR3 | V | length
CASSGPGTGGADEAFF | TRBV7-9 | 16
CASSPEGEAFF | TRBV18 | 11
CASSEPTPLAGGYNEQFF | TRBV25-1 | 18
CASSLVRDRGGYTF | TRBV11-1 | 14
CASRLAGERDEQYF | TRBV28 | 14
CASSRVAGGLFTEQYF | TRBV19 | 16
CASSILAGVTDTQYF | TRBV19 | 15
CASSPTTGNTEAFF | TRBV9 | 14
CASSLGLAGDNEQFF | TRBV7-9 | 15
CASTRSIPEAFF | TRBV12-3/TRBV12-4 | 12
CASSLGGRDYSKREQYF | TRBV5-5 | 17
CASSLIALTGVKQNEKLFF | TRBV7-6 | 19
CASSIGSPGTGELFF | TRBV19 | 15
CASTLRGGNTEAFF | TRBV6-5 | 14
CASSLGSHQPQHF | TRBV12-3/TRBV12-4 | 13
CASSLGGQLSTEAFF | TRBV27 | 15
CASSLAGLGLAGVHEQFF | TRBV7-8 | 18
CASSLATSGMYNEQFF | TRBV5-4 | 16
CATSALDRVGYNEQFF | TRBV24-1 | 16
CASSQTGGRRTNEKLFF | TRBV27 | 17
CASSGTMTYEQYF | TRBV2 | 13
CASSLYHTVYNEQFF | TRBV11-2 | 15
CASSVAQRASGSYEQYF | TRBV7-2 | 17
CASSRGGSSYNSPLHF | TRBV7-3 | 16
CASSLSRQEPQHF | TRBV27 | 13
CASSFSQGSTLHF | TRBV5-6 | 13
CASSGRGSTNEKLFF | TRBV27 | 15
CASSPGLAGPNYEQYF | TRBV5-1 | 16
CAWIPRTRKAFF | TRBV30 | 12
CASSLEGRETQYF | TRBV9 | 13
CASSLRHDSNQPQHF | TRBV6-5 | 15
CASTVNTEAFF | TRBV21-1 | 11
CASSLDVTNYEQYF | TRBV5-6 | 14
CATRETGANEKLFF | TRBV19 | 14
CASSQDSGTGGGYTF | TRBV4-1 | 15
CASSYSERWNTEAFF | TRBV6-5 | 15
CASSQDSGGLYEQYF | TRBV4-3 | 15
CASSFGEGTEAFF | TRBV11-3 | 13
CASRPDREVMVNTEAFF | TRBV28 | 17
CSVGDNIGGGRVFF | TRBV29-1 | 14